One and the same sample provided the 21 T cell receptor beta chains below, sequenced in a study of somatic mutations in cytotoxic T cells in rheumatoid arthritis. Only in-frame clones appear in the TCRdb table, and some are missing; sequencing was by immunoSEQ multiplex PCR. The data hold 9,000 to 13,000 clones, with more than 65% observed a single time. The sample consisted of CD8+ T cells sorted from blood. These TCRs come from a man aged 60-69 years in good health.

This chain's CDR3 is CASSPMPSGSYEQYF. The CDR3 DNA sequence: TGTGCCAGCAGCCCGATGCCTAGCGGGAGCTACGAGCAGTACTTC. This chain links TRBV7-6 with TRBJ2-7, with 10 nucleotides matching TRBD2. V gave up 5 bases and J gave up 3 bases; unmatched junction bases: 7. The germline CDR1 and CDR2 sequences are SGHVS and FNYEAQ. The CDR3 has 15 amino acids.

The gene calls are TRBV5-6 and TRBJ1-1; tentatively, D is TRBD1 (5 bases). Germline V CDR1 and CDR2: SGHDT, YYEEEE. The CDR3 runs 16 residues. V lost 2 bases, J lost 0 bases, and 14 bases lay in between. The CDR3 region has the DNA TGTGCCAGCAGCTTAGTAGGAGGGGCGCTGAACACTGAAGCTTTCTTT. The encoded protein is CASSLVGGALNTEAFF.

This chain connects TRBV7-9 to TRBJ2-7; weak D call: TRBD1 (6 bases). The V gene's germline CDR1 is SEHNR and CDR2 FQNEAQ (reference sequence). The V gene lost 5 bases and the J gene lost 2 bases, with 10 bases spanning the gap. This CDR3 comprises 13 residues. Written as DNA, the CDR3 is TGTGCCAGCAGCCGGGACAATGCCTACGAGCAGTACTTC. It is translated as CASSRDNAYEQYF.

In its sample, this clone was seen a few times. The genes are TRBV27 and TRBJ2-3; 9 positions agree with TRBD1. Germline CDR1 and CDR2: MNHEY and SMNVEV (reference sequence). Trimming removed 8 bases from V and 4 bases from J; junction bases left unmatched: 7. The CDR3 is 14 residues long. In DNA form, the CDR3 reads TGTGCCAGCCGTGGGGACAGGGATTCAGATACGCAGTATTTT. Protein: CASRGDRDSDTQYF.

The gene calls are TRBV7-9 and TRBJ2-1; TRBD2 aligns across 8 bases. In germline, CDR1 is SEHNR, CDR2 FQNEAQ (reference sequence). The CDR3 loop spans 16 amino acids. The V gene end was trimmed by 8 bases and the J gene end by 3 bases; junction bases not matched to a gene: 12. The CDR3 DNA is TGTGCCAGCTTAGCCTCAGCGGGGGTTTACTACAATGAGCAGTTCTTC. This sequence encodes CASLASAGVYYNEQFF. Filled out from reference TRBV7-9 and TRBJ2-1, the complete variable domain reads DTGVSQNPRHKITKRGQNVTFRCDPISEHNRLYWYRQTLGQGPEFLTYFQNEAQLEKSRLLSDRFSAERPKGSFSTLEIQRTEQGDSAMYLCASLASAGVYYNEQFFGPGTRLTVL.

The chain links TRBV29-1 to TRBJ2-2, with D perhaps being TRBD1 or TRBD2 (5 bases each). Trimming took 6 bases from V and 0 from J, leaving 20 bases between them. This CDR3 has 17 amino acids. Germline V gene lookup returns CDR1 SQVTM and CDR2 ANQGSEA. The CDR3 coding sequence is TGCAGCGTCTCCGGCGGGCCGGGGCGTACGAACACCGGGGAGCTGTTTTTT. This encodes CSVSGGPGRTNTGELFF.

This clone was picked up one time. J is TRBJ2-3 and V is TRBV10-3; 11 bases align to TRBD2. Looked up from germline, CDR1 is ENHRY and CDR2 is SYGVKD. The trim removed 8 bases at V and 1 base at J, leaving 5 bases unmatched. The CDR3 runs 15 residues. The CDR3 reads CAIYSGRAGTDTQYF. The DNA of the CDR3 is TGTGCCATCTATAGCGGGAGGGCGGGCACAGATACGCAGTATTTT.

By sample share, this clone is medium-sized. V gene TRBV6-5 combines with J gene TRBJ2-3, with 7 positions matching TRBD2. This CDR3 contains 14 residues. In germline, CDR1 is MNHEY, CDR2 SVGAGI. The junction had 3 bases not matched to a gene; V was cut back by 2 bases and J by 4 bases. In DNA, the CDR3 is TGTGCCAGCAGTTACGGGGGGGGGTCAGATACGCAGTATTTT. Translation: CASSYGGGSDTQYF.

The rearrangement links TRBV28 to TRBJ2-7; 9 bases match TRBD2. CDR1 MDHEN and CDR2 SYDVKM come from the germline V gene. V trimming: 5 bases; J trimming: 7 bases; junction bases outside the gene matches: 12. The CDR3 is made up of 15 amino acids. CDR3 nucleotide sequence: TGTGCCAGCAGTCCCCTGATCCGTCTAGCGGGGGAGCAGTACTTC. This translates into CASSPLIRLAGEQYF.

This rearrangement joins TRBV19 to TRBJ1-5; a weak D match, TRBD1 (5 bases). The CDR3 runs 14 residues. Trimming removed 4 bases at V and 0 bases at J, with 7 bases between. From germline, CDR1 is LNHDA and CDR2 SQIVND (reference sequence). CDR3 nucleotide sequence: TGTGCCAGTAGTAGGGACTTTAGCAATCAGCCCCAGCATTTT. This sequence encodes CASSRDFSNQPQHF. The whole variable domain, filled in from reference TRBV19 and TRBJ1-5, reads DGGITQSPKYLFRKEGQNVTLSCEQNLNHDAMYWYRQDPGQGLRLIYYSQIVNDFQKGDIAEGYSVSREKKESFPLTVTSAQKNPTAFYLCASSRDFSNQPQHFGDGTRLSIL.

The sample holds one count of this clone. The genes are TRBV30 and TRBJ1-1; the match to TRBD1 covers 7 bases. Germline V gene data show CDR1 as GTSNPN and CDR2 as SVGIG (reference sequence). The V and J ends lost 2 bases and 4 bases, in that order; junction bases with no gene match: 7. This CDR3 comprises 14 residues. The chain's CDR3 is CAWSKGTGVTEAFF. The CDR3 DNA reads TGTGCCTGGAGTAAGGGAACAGGGGTCACTGAAGCTTTCTTT.

V usage is TRBV28 and J usage is TRBJ1-2; TRBD1 matches 9 bases. This CDR3 has 15 residues. Germline loops: CDR1 MDHEN, CDR2 SYDVKM. With 5 bases clipped from V and 10 bases from J, the junction kept 14 bases outside the gene matches. CDR3 DNA sequence: TGTGCCAGCAGTCCCCTCGAAACAGGGGGCAAAGACTACACCTTC. Translating gives CASSPLETGGKDYTF.

The J gene is TRBJ2-5, the V gene TRBV5-4; 9 positions agree with TRBD1. CDR1 SGHNT and CDR2 YYREEE come from the germline V gene (reference sequence). The CDR3 has 14 residues. The junction had 6 bases not matched to a gene; V was cut back by 4 bases and J by 5 bases. Written as DNA, the CDR3 is TGTGCCAGCAGCATAGGACAGGGGAGGGAGACCCAGTACTTC. It specifies CASSIGQGRETQYF.

The CDR3 is CASSSSSGTPGYEQYF. CDR3 in DNA: TGCGCCAGCAGCTCTTCCTCCGGGACGCCTGGCTACGAGCAGTACTTC. The chain has TRBV5-1 and TRBJ2-7; D possibly matches TRBD1 or TRBD2 (5 bases each). The germline CDR1 and CDR2 sequences are SGHRS and YFSETQ. V lost 3 bases to trimming and J lost 3 bases, with 19 bases between them. The CDR3 runs 16 residues.

Only a few counts were recorded for this clone. The genes are TRBV7-9 and TRBJ2-2; no clear D. The V end lost 1 base, the J end lost 6 bases, and 3 bases lay between the germline ends. The CDR3 extends over 12 amino acids. Germline values: CDR1 SEHNR, CDR2 FQNEAQ (reference sequence). The CDR3 DNA reads as TGTGCCAGCAGCTTAGGGCCCGGGGAGCTGTTTTTT. Amino acids: CASSLGPGELFF.

The chain employs TRBV19 and TRBJ1-2; 10 nucleotides agree with TRBD1. V lost 7 bases, J lost 4 bases, and 12 bases stayed unmatched. The CDR3 is 16 amino acids. The germline V gene has CDR1 LNHDA and CDR2 SQIVND (reference sequence). The CDR3 reads CASTSTRQGAAYGYTF. The CDR3 DNA follows: TGTGCCAGTACCTCAACGAGACAGGGGGCGGCCTATGGCTACACCTTC.

The chain has TRBV7-9 and TRBJ2-7; the D is unclear. CDR1 and CDR2 (germline): SEHNR, FQNEAQ (reference sequence). V was trimmed by 4 bases and J by 3 bases, leaving 7 bases between them. This CDR3 comprises 12 residues. The CDR3 DNA reads TGTGCCAGCAGCTCGGGTCTCTACGAGCAGTACTTC. Amino acid sequence: CASSSGLYEQYF.

This clone has a handful of counts. The rearrangement uses TRBV5-4 and TRBJ2-3; D remains ambiguous. V shed 0 bases and J shed 8 bases, with 4 bases lying between them. CDR3 size: 11 residues. Germline loops: CDR1 SGHNT, CDR2 YYREEE (reference sequence). The CDR3 DNA reads as TGTGCCAGCAGCTTGGAGGCTACGCAGTATTTT. Residues: CASSLEATQYF. Filled out from reference TRBV5-4 and TRBJ2-3, the complete variable domain reads ETGVTQSPTHLIKTRGQQVTLRCSSQSGHNTVSWYQQALGQGPQFIFQYYREEENGRGNFPPRFSGLQFPNYSSELNVNALELDDSALYLCASSLEATQYFGPGTRLTVL.

The CDR3 spells CASSWGQGSTDTQYF. In nucleotides, the CDR3 is TGTGCCAGCAGTTGGGGACAGGGGAGCACAGATACGCAGTATTTT. The chain joins TRBV28 to TRBJ2-3, with 10 bases that match TRBD1. Germline CDR1 MDHEN, CDR2 SYDVKM. Unmatched junction bases numbered 1, after V lost 4 bases and J lost 0 bases. The CDR3 covers 15 residues.

The chain combines TRBV4-3 with TRBJ1-1; D call uncertain. V was cut by 0 bases and J by 3 bases, with 5 bases left in between. This CDR3 is 13 amino acids long. In germline, CDR1 is LGHNA, CDR2 YSLEER. Here the CDR3 reads CASSQDIDTEAFF. CDR3 nucleotides: TGCGCCAGCAGCCAAGATATAGACACTGAAGCTTTCTTT.

The chain joins TRBV4-1 to TRBJ1-1; 12 bases match TRBD1. Losses at the gene ends were 1 base for V and 5 bases for J; bases not matched to a gene: 11. CDR1 is MGHRA and CDR2 is YSYEKL in the germline V gene. The CDR3 spans 18 residues. The CDR3 is CASSQVIRDRGRATEAFF. CDR3 DNA sequence: TGCGCCAGCAGCCAAGTCATCCGGGACAGGGGGCGCGCGACTGAAGCTTTCTTT.